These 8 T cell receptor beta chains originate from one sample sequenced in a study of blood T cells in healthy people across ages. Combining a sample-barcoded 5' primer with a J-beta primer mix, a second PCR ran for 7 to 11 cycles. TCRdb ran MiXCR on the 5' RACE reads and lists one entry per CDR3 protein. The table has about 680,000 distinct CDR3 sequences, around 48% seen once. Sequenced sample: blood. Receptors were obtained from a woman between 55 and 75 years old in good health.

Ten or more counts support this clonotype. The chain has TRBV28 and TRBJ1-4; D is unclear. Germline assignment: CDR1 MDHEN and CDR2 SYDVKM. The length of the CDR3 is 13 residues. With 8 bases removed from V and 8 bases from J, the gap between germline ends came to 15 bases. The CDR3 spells CASRRAPAEKLFF. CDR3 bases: TGTGCCAGCCGCCGGGCCCCCGCGGAAAAACTGTTTTTT.

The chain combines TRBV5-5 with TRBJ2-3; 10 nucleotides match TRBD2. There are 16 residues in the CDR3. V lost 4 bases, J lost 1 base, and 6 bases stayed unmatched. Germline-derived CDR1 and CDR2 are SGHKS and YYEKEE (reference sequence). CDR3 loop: CASSRTGLAGTDTQYF. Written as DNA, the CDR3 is TGTGCCAGCAGCCGTACTGGACTAGCGGGCACAGATACGCAGTATTTT.

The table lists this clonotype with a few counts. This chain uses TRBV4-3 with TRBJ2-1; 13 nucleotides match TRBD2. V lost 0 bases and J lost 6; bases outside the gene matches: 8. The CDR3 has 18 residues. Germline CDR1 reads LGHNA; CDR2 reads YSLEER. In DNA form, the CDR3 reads TGCGCCAGCAGCCAAGATCCGACTAGCGGGAGGAGGGGCAATGAGCAGTTCTTC. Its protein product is CASSQDPTSGRRGNEQFF.

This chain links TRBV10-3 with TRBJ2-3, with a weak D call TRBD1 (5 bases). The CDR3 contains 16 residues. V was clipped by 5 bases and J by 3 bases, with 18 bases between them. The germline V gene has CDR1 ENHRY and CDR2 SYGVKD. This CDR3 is CAISPNPGKGTDTQYF. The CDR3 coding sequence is TGTGCCATCAGTCCAAACCCAGGGAAAGGGACAGATACGCAGTATTTT.

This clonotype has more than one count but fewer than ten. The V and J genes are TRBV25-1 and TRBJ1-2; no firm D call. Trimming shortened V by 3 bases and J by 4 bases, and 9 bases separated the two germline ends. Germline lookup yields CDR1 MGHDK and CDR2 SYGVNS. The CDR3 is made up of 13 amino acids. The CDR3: CASSDPGIYGYTF. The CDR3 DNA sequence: TGTGCCAGCAGTGATCCCGGTATCTATGGCTACACCTTC.

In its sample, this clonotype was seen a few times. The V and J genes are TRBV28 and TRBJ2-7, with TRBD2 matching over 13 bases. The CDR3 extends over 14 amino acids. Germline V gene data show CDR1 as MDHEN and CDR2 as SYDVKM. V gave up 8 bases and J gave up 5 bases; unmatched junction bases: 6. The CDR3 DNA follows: TGTGCCAGCCTACTAGCGGGAGGGCCCCACGAGCAGTACTTC. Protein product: CASLLAGGPHEQYF.

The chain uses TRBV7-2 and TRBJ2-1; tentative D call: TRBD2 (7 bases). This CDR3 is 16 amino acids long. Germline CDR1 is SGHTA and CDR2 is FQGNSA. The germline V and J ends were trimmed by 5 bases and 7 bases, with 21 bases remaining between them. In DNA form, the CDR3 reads TGTGCCAGCAGCCCAACAAGACTAGCAGGGACAAATGAGCAGTTCTTC. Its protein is CASSPTRLAGTNEQFF.

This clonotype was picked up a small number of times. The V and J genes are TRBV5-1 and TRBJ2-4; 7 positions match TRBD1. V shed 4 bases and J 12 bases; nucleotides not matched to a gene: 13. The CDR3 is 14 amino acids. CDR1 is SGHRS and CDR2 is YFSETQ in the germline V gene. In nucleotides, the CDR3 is TGCGCCAGCAGCGAAGGGGGACAGAGTGGCACTCAGTACTTC. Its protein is CASSEGGQSGTQYF.